Listed below are T cell receptor beta chains from one sample, sequenced in a study of cytomegalovirus exposure and HLA in healthy donors. The method was immunoSEQ multiplex PCR; TCRdb's version includes in-frame clones alone and lacks a portion of them. The sample yields 150,000 to 250,000 clones, 82% seen once. The specimen was PBMCs. The receptors were sampled from a woman aged 50 to 60 in good health and CMV-seropositive. CDR3s leave out the opening cysteine and the closing phenylalanine or tryptophan. Clone size, where shown, is once, few, many, or a class for clones that have expanded.

V	J	size	CDR3
TRBV6-1	TRBJ1-2	.	ASSGRGTVPGYT
TRBV6-5	TRBJ1-4	.	ASSSRPPATNEKLF
TRBV29-1	TRBJ1-2	.	SVGTDNYGYT
TRBV29-1	TRBJ1-1	.	SVRNTEAF
TRBV5-4	TRBJ2-3	.	ASSAPAWRGGVDTQY
TRBV28	TRBJ2-5	.	ASSINRGMETQY
TRBV5-4	TRBJ1-1	.	ASSSPGQIAF
TRBV6-1	TRBJ1-1	.	ASWERDTEAF
TRBV10-1	TRBJ2-3	few	ASSGLPGDTQY
TRBV5-1	TRBJ1-2	.	ASSTEGSYGYT
TRBV18	TRBJ2-7	few	ASSPRDRGSYEQY
TRBV13	.	.	ASSLARPTYEQY
TRBV7-2	TRBJ2-7	.	ASSLTGGQGVGQY
TRBV7-2	TRBJ1-3	.	ASSPGDVPGDTIY
TRBV11-2	TRBJ1-2	.	ASSRQGDGYT
TRBV28	TRBJ1-1	once	ASSEGQMNTEAF
TRBV10-1	TRBJ1-3	.	ASSPDRASGNTIY
TRBV7-9	TRBJ2-7	.	ASSLVLSGVSKGEQY
TRBV9	TRBJ2-1	.	ASSVDAGGPYNEQF
TRBV5-1	TRBJ2-2	.	ASNKGWENTGELF
TRBV6-6	TRBJ2-3	.	ASSYSMAGAQY
TRBV29-1	TRBJ2-3	.	SVDPTGTDTQY
TRBV11-2	TRBJ1-2	.	ASSLGGQGLYYGYT
TRBV10-3	TRBJ1-2	.	AISESSAGFGYT
TRBV5-4	TRBJ2-7	few	ASSLGISVSSYEQY
TRBV27	TRBJ2-7	.	ASSSLELREQY
TRBV28	TRBJ2-7	.	ASSPVLGAGEQY
TRBV2	TRBJ2-5	.	ASRARGDQY